This T cell receptor (beta chain) was obtained from a study of T cell changes during pregnancy in multiple sclerosis. Sequencing used immunoSEQ multiplex PCR; TCRdb keeps in-frame clones, though not all of them. The sample contains tens of thousands of clones, 75% to 90% of which appear only once. The CDR3 consists of 14 residues. V lost 5 bases to trimming and J lost 0 bases, with 10 bases between them. Germline assignment: CDR1 SNHLY and CDR2 FYNNEI. The sequenced sample was CD4+ T cells from peripheral blood mononuclear cells, obtained in the first trimester of pregnancy. The receptor's source is a female donor with multiple sclerosis, enrolled in a pregnancy study. The chain links TRBV2 to TRBJ1-1, with TRBD1 as a possible D gene (5 bases). In DNA, the CDR3 is TGTGCCAGCAGTTACAGGAGCCTGAACACTGAAGCTTTCTTT. This codes for CASSYRSLNTEAFF. The full variable domain, with the rest looked up from reference TRBV2 and TRBJ1-1, is EPEVTQTPSHQVTQMGQEVILRCVPISNHLYFYWYRQILGQKVEFLVSFYNNEISEKSEIFDDQFSVERPDGSNFTLKIRSTKLEDSAMYFCASSYRSLNTEAFFGQGTRLTVV.